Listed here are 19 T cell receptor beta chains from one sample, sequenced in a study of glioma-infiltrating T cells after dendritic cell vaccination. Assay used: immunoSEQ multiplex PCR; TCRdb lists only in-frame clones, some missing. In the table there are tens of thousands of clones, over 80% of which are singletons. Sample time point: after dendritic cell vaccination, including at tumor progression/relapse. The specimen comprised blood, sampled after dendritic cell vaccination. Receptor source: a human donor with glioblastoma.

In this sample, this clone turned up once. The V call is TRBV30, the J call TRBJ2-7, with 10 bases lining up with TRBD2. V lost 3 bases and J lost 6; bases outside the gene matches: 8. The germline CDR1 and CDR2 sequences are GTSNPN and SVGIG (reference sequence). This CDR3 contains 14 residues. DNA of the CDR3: TGTGCCTGGAGGAGAACTAGCGGGGTTACCGAGCAGTACTTC. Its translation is CAWRRTSGVTEQYF.

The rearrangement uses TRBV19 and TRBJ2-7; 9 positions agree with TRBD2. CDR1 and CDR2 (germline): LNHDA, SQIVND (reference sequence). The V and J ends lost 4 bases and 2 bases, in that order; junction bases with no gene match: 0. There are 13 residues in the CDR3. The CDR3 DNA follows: TGTGCCAGTAGTAGCGGGGGGGCCTACGAGCAGTACTTC. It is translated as CASSSGGAYEQYF.

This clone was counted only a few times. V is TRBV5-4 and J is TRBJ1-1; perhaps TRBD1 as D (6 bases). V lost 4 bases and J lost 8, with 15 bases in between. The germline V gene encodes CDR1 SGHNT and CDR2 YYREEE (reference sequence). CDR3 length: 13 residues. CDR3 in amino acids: CASSRDIQGEAFF. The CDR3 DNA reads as TGTGCCAGCAGCCGTGATATACAGGGCGAAGCTTTCTTT.

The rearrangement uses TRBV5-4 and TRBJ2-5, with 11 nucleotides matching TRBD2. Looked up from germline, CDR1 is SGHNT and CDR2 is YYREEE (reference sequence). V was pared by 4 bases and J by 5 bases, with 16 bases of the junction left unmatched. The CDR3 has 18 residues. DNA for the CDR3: TGTGCCAGCAGCGCACCACTAGCGGGGGCAACGAATGAGGAGACCCAGTACTTC. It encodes CASSAPLAGATNEETQYF.

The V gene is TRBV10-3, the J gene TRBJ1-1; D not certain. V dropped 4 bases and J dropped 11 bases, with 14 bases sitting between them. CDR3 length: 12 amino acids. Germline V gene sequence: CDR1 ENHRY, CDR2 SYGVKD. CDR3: CAISAEETRAFF. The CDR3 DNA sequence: TGTGCCATCAGTGCTGAGGAAACAAGGGCTTTCTTT.

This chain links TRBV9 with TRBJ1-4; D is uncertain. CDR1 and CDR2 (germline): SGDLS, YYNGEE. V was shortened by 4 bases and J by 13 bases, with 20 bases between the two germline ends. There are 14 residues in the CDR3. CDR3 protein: CASSQTPNPTLLFF. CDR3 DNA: TGTGCCAGCAGCCAGACTCCGAACCCCACCTTACTGTTTTTT. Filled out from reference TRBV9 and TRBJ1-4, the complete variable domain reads DSGVTQTPKHLITATGQRVTLRCSPRSGDLSVYWYQQSLDQGLQFLIQYYNGEERAKGNILERFSAQQFPDLHSELNLSSLELGDSALYFCASSQTPNPTLLFFGSGTQLSVL.

The CDR3, as DNA: TGTGCCAGCAGCCCCTATGGGACAGCCCTTAATGAAAAACTGTTTTTT. Amino acids: CASSPYGTALNEKLFF. V and J are TRBV7-6 and TRBJ1-4; 7 positions match TRBD1. Germline V gene sequence: CDR1 SGHVS, CDR2 FNYEAQ. V lost 5 bases to trimming and J lost 4 bases; unmatched junction nucleotides: 10. The CDR3 length is 16 residues. The entire variable domain, with the rest obtained from reference TRBV7-6 and TRBJ1-4, is as follows: GAGVSQSPRYKVTKRGQDVALRCDPISGHVSLYWYRQALGQGPEFLTYFNYEAQQDKSGLPNDRFSAERPEGSISTLTIQRTEQRDSAMYRCASSPYGTALNEKLFFGSGTQLSVL.

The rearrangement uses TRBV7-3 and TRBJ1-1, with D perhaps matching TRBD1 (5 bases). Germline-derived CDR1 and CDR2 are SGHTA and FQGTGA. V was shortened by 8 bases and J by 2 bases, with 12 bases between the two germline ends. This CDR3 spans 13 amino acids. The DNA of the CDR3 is TGTGCCAGCCAATTTCAGGGTAACACTGAAGCTTTCTTT. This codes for CASQFQGNTEAFF.

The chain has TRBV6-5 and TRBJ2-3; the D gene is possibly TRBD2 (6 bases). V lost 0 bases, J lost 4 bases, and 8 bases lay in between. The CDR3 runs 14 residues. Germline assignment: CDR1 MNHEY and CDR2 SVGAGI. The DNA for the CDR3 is TGTGCCAGCAGTTACTCGAGCGGGCCAGATACGCAGTATTTT. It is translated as CASSYSSGPDTQYF.

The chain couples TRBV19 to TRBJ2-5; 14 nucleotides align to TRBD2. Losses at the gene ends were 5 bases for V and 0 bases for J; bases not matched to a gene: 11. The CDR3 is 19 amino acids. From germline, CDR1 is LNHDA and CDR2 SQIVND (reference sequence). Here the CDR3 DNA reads TGTGCCAGTAGTCCTTTAACGGGACTAGCGGGGGACTACCAAGAGACCCAGTACTTC. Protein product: CASSPLTGLAGDYQETQYF.

The CDR3 sequence: CASSQDMGQGGYTF. CDR3 nucleotides: TGCGCCAGCAGCCAAGATATGGGTCAGGGTGGCTACACCTTC. The genes are TRBV4-3 and TRBJ1-2, with D maybe TRBD1 (5 bases). This CDR3 region has 14 residues. The ends were cut back, 0 bases at V and 7 bases at J, with 12 bases in the middle. The germline gives CDR1 LGHNA, CDR2 YSLEER.

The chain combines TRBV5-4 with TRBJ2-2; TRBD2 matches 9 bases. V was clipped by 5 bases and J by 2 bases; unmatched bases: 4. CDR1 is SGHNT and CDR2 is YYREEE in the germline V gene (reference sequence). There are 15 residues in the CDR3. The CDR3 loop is CASSLSGGNTGELFF. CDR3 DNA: TGTGCCAGCAGTCTTAGCGGGGGAAACACCGGGGAGCTGTTTTTT.

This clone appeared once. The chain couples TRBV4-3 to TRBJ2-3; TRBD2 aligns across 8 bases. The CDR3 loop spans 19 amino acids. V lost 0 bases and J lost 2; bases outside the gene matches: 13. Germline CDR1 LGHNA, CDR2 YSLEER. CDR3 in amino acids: CASSQDRAAGGPHTDTQYF. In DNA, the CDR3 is TGCGCCAGCAGCCAAGATAGGGCGGCGGGGGGACCACACACAGATACGCAGTATTTT.

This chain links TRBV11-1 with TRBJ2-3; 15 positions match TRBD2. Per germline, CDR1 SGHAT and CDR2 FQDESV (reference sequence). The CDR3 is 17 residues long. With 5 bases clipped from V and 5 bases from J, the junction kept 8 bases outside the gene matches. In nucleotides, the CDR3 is TGTGCCAGCAGCCGCTGGACTAGCGGGGGGGCCTTAGATACGCAGTATTTT. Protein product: CASSRWTSGGALDTQYF.

CDR3 protein: CASSMGVLFSGGPNTGELFF. In nucleotides, the CDR3 is TGTGCCAGTAGTATGGGCGTCCTCTTTAGCGGGGGCCCGAACACCGGGGAGCTGTTTTTT. The chain is built from TRBV19 and TRBJ2-2; 9 bases fit TRBD2. Germline CDR1 reads LNHDA; CDR2 reads SQIVND (reference sequence). Trimming at V came to 3 bases and at J to 0 bases, leaving 14 bases not matched to a gene. There are 20 residues in the CDR3.

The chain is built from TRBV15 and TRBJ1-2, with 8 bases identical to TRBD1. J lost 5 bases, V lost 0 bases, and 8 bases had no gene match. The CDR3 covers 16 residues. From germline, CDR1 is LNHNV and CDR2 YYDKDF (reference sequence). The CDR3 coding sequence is TGTGCCACCAGCAGAGATATTCAGGGGGCGGGGTATGGCTACACCTTC. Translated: CATSRDIQGAGYGYTF.

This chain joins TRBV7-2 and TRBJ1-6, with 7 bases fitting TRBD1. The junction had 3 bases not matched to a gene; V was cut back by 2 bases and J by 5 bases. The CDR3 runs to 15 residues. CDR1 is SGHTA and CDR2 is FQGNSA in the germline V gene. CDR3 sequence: CASSLSTGDNSPLHF. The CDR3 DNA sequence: TGTGCCAGCAGCTTATCCACAGGGGATAATTCACCCCTCCACTTT.

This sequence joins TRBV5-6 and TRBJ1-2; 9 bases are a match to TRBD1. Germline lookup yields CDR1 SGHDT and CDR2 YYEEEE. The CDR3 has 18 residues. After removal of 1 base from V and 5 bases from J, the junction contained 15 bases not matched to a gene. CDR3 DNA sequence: TGTGCCAGCAGCTTGAGGTTACAAGGTGGGACAGGGTCGTATGGCTACACCTTC. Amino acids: CASSLRLQGGTGSYGYTF.

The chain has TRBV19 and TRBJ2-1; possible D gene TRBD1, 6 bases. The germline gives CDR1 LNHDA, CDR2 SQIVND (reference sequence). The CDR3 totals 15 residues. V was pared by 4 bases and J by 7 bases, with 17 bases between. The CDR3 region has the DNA TGTGCCAGTAGTACCTACAGGGTTTCCATTAATGAGCAGTTCTTC. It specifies CASSTYRVSINEQFF.